These 2 T cell receptor beta chains were sequenced from one sample in a study of preoperative IRX-2 immunotherapy in early breast cancer. Some clones are missing from TCRdb's copy, which holds only in-frame ones; the method was immunoSEQ multiplex PCR. The profile shows around 25,000 clones, about four fifths of them singletons. Specified treatment: preoperative locoregional IRX-2 cytokine immunotherapy. Sequenced here: lymph node tissue, sampled before IRX-2 immunotherapy. The source is a human donor with breast cancer.

The chain combines TRBV15 with TRBJ2-1, with 9 nucleotides matching TRBD2. Germline CDR1 is LNHNV and CDR2 is YYDKDF (reference sequence). V lost 1 base to trimming and J lost 7 bases; unmatched junction nucleotides: 20. The CDR3 is 20 amino acids. As DNA, the CDR3 is TGTGCCACCAGCAGAGGATGGGGACTAGCCGGTGCCGGTGTGGGAAATGAGCAGTTCTTC. Its translation is CATSRGWGLAGAGVGNEQFF. Full variable domain (remainder filled in from reference TRBV15 and TRBJ2-1): DAMVIQNPRYQVTQFGKPVTLSCSQTLNHNVMYWYQQKSSQAPKLLFHYYDKDFNNEADTPDNFQSRRPNTSFCFLDIRSPGLGDTAMYLCATSRGWGLAGAGVGNEQFFGPGTRLTVL.

This clone has more than one count but fewer than ten. The V and J genes are TRBV11-3 and TRBJ2-7; D call uncertain. Germline lookup yields CDR1 SGHNT and CDR2 YENEEA. The CDR3 consists of 14 residues. Between the trimmed V and J ends, which lost 2 bases and 3 bases, there was a span of 11 bases. The CDR3 DNA follows: TGTGCCAGCAGCTTAAGTCAGATTAACTACGAGCAGTACTTC. Translated, it gives CASSLSQINYEQYF.